The rows below give T cell receptor beta chains drawn from one sample of a study of cytomegalovirus exposure and HLA in healthy donors. Repertoires were generated with immunoSEQ multiplex PCR, while TCRdb's copy carries only in-frame clones and drops some. The table has roughly 150,000 clones, around 75% seen once. The sample was PBMCs. Source of these receptors: a man aged 35-49 years in good health and CMV-seronegative. Each CDR3 is given with its conserved first and last residue. The order of the fields is V gene, clone size, J gene, D gene, CDR3 protein, CDR3 DNA. D genes are given only for firm matches. Clone size is shown for a subset of rows, as once, few, many or a class of expanded clone.

V gene: TRBV1
clone size: .
J gene: TRBJ2-3
D gene: .
CDR3 protein: CTSIQPGLAGAADTQYF
CDR3 DNA: TGCACCAGCATTCAGCCGGGACTAGCGGGGGCGGCTGATACGCAGTATTTT

V gene: TRBV4-3
clone size: .
J gene: TRBJ2-2
D gene: .
CDR3 protein: CASSQVEAGELFF
CDR3 DNA: TGCGCCAGCAGCCAAGTGGAGGCCGGGGAGCTGTTTTTT

V gene: TRBV7-7
clone size: .
J gene: TRBJ2-3
D gene: TRBD2
CDR3 protein: CASSSGLAGGNTDTQYF
CDR3 DNA: TGTGCCAGCAGCTCCGGACTAGCGGGGGGCAACACAGATACGCAGTATTTT

V gene: TRBV18
clone size: .
J gene: TRBJ1-5
D gene: .
CDR3 protein: CATRRGEDQPQHF
CDR3 DNA: TGTGCCACCCGCAGGGGAGAGGATCAGCCCCAGCATTTT

V gene: TRBV5-6
clone size: .
J gene: TRBJ1-4
D gene: .
CDR3 protein: CASSWGGPTNEKLFF
CDR3 DNA: TGTGCCAGCAGCTGGGGGGGGCCAACTAATGAAAAACTGTTTTTT

V gene: TRBV6-5
clone size: .
J gene: TRBJ2-2
D gene: .
CDR3 protein: CASSDPGGAGELFF
CDR3 DNA: TGTGCCAGCAGTGATCCAGGAGGAGCCGGGGAGCTGTTTTTT

V gene: TRBV5-6
clone size: .
J gene: TRBJ2-2
D gene: TRBD1
CDR3 protein: CASSLLGIRDRGPGELFF
CDR3 DNA: TGTGCCAGCAGCTTGTTAGGGATCCGGGACAGGGGGCCCGGGGAGCTGTTTTTT

V gene: TRBV29-1
clone size: .
J gene: TRBJ2-1
D gene: TRBD2
CDR3 protein: CSVEEGLAGSGQFF
CDR3 DNA: TGCAGCGTCGAGGAGGGACTAGCGGGTTCGGGGCAGTTCTTC

V gene: TRBV4-1
clone size: .
J gene: TRBJ1-4
D gene: TRBD1
CDR3 protein: CASSYSGTGGEKLFF
CDR3 DNA: TGCGCCAGTAGCTACTCGGGGACAGGGGGCGAAAAACTGTTTTTT

V gene: TRBV30
clone size: .
J gene: TRBJ1-3
D gene: .
CDR3 protein: CAWSVGGNTIYF
CDR3 DNA: TGTGCCTGGAGTGTCGGGGGAAACACCATATATTTT

V gene: TRBV19
clone size: .
J gene: TRBJ2-1
D gene: TRBD2
CDR3 protein: CASSQLLAGGNEQFF
CDR3 DNA: TGTGCCAGTAGTCAACTACTAGCGGGAGGTAATGAGCAGTTCTTC

V gene: TRBV9
clone size: .
J gene: TRBJ2-1
D gene: TRBD1
CDR3 protein: CASSVAGGQLNEQFF
CDR3 DNA: TGTGCCAGCAGCGTAGCAGGGGGACAGCTCAATGAGCAGTTCTTC

V gene: TRBV6-5
clone size: .
J gene: TRBJ2-1
D gene: .
CDR3 protein: CASNTVRAGWDEQFF
CDR3 DNA: TGTGCCAGCAATACGGTGAGGGCCGGGTGGGATGAGCAGTTCTTC

V gene: TRBV1
clone size: .
J gene: TRBJ1-4
D gene: .
CDR3 protein: CTSSQGPGGQGLPREEKLFF
CDR3 DNA: TGCACCAGCAGCCAAGGACCCGGCGGACAGGGCCTACCGCGGGAGGAAAAACTGTTTTTT

V gene: TRBV6-1
clone size: .
J gene: TRBJ1-3
D gene: .
CDR3 protein: CATGQPSSGNTIYF
CDR3 DNA: TGTGCCACCGGACAGCCGAGCTCTGGAAACACCATATATTTT

V gene: TRBV5-1
clone size: .
J gene: TRBJ2-7
D gene: TRBD2
CDR3 protein: CASSSREGRTSGGEQYF
CDR3 DNA: TGCGCCAGCAGCTCCCGGGAGGGACGGACTAGCGGGGGCGAGCAGTACTTC

V gene: TRBV9
clone size: .
J gene: TRBJ2-3
D gene: TRBD2
CDR3 protein: CASSFLAELDTQYF
CDR3 DNA: TGTGCCAGCAGCTTCCTAGCGGAACTAGATACGCAGTATTTT

V gene: TRBV30
clone size: .
J gene: TRBJ1-1
D gene: TRBD1
CDR3 protein: CAWIPRDRAYMNTEAFF
CDR3 DNA: TGTGCCTGGATCCCCCGGGACAGGGCCTACATGAACACTGAAGCTTTCTTT

V gene: TRBV19
clone size: .
J gene: TRBJ1-5
D gene: TRBD1
CDR3 protein: CASRGQGWNSNQPQHF
CDR3 DNA: TGTGCCAGTAGGGGACAGGGGTGGAACAGCAATCAGCCCCAGCATTTT

V gene: TRBV2
clone size: .
J gene: TRBJ1-6
D gene: .
CDR3 protein: CASSELGPGNSPLHF
CDR3 DNA: TGTGCCAGCAGTGAATTAGGGCCGGGGAATTCACCCCTCCACTTT

V gene: TRBV7-2
clone size: .
J gene: TRBJ1-5
D gene: .
CDR3 protein: CASSLRGGRANQPQHF
CDR3 DNA: TGTGCCAGCAGCTTAAGGGGGGGCAGGGCTAATCAGCCCCAGCATTTT

V gene: TRBV4-3
clone size: .
J gene: TRBJ2-1
D gene: TRBD2
CDR3 protein: CASSQDSSGGYNEQFF
CDR3 DNA: TGCGCCAGCAGCCAAGATTCTAGCGGGGGGTACAATGAGCAGTTCTTC

V gene: TRBV7-3
clone size: once
J gene: TRBJ2-1
D gene: .
CDR3 protein: CASSLGESYNEQFF
CDR3 DNA: TGTGCCAGCAGCTTAGGGGAGTCGTACAATGAGCAGTTCTTC

V gene: TRBV4-1
clone size: .
J gene: TRBJ2-3
D gene: .
CDR3 protein: CASNSLAGPTDTQYF
CDR3 DNA: TGCGCCAGCAACTCCTTGGCGGGGCCCACAGATACGCAGTATTTT

V gene: TRBV6-5
clone size: .
J gene: TRBJ2-1
D gene: .
CDR3 protein: CASSSGPGEFF
CDR3 DNA: TGTGCCAGCAGTTCGGGGCCGGGGGAGTTCTTC

V gene: TRBV13
clone size: once
J gene: TRBJ1-2
D gene: TRBD1
CDR3 protein: CASSKRTGTYGYTF
CDR3 DNA: TGTGCCAGCAGCAAACGGACAGGGACTTATGGCTACACCTTC

V gene: TRBV2
clone size: .
J gene: TRBJ1-6
D gene: TRBD1
CDR3 protein: CASSGSWDRTQEPLHF
CDR3 DNA: TGTGCCAGCAGTGGATCCTGGGACAGAACCCAGGAGCCCCTCCACTTT

V gene: TRBV28
clone size: .
J gene: TRBJ2-7
D gene: .
CDR3 protein: CASSFASGDYEQYF
CDR3 DNA: TGTGCCAGCAGTTTCGCGTCGGGGGACTACGAGCAGTACTTC

V gene: TRBV7-8
clone size: .
J gene: TRBJ2-2
D gene: .
CDR3 protein: CASSPTLSLARNTGELFF
CDR3 DNA: TGTGCCAGCAGCCCGACTCTGTCCCTAGCGAGAAACACCGGGGAGCTGTTTTTT

V gene: TRBV27
clone size: .
J gene: TRBJ2-5
D gene: TRBD1
CDR3 protein: CASSLVTGGWPETQYF
CDR3 DNA: TGTGCCAGCAGTTTAGTCACAGGGGGGTGGCCAGAGACCCAGTACTTC

V gene: TRBV6-5
clone size: .
J gene: TRBJ2-7
D gene: TRBD1
CDR3 protein: CASSPRGGEAEQYF
CDR3 DNA: TGTGCCAGTTCCCCGAGAGGGGGCGAGGCCGAGCAGTACTTC

V gene: TRBV11-2
clone size: few
J gene: TRBJ1-1
D gene: TRBD1
CDR3 protein: CASSFARDRVFEAFF
CDR3 DNA: TGTGCCAGCAGCTTTGCCCGGGACAGGGTTTTTGAAGCTTTCTTT

V gene: TRBV28
clone size: .
J gene: TRBJ2-7
D gene: .
CDR3 protein: CASTPGSYEQYF
CDR3 DNA: TGTGCCAGCACCCCCGGCTCCTACGAGCAGTACTTC

V gene: TRBV6-6
clone size: .
J gene: TRBJ1-2
D gene: TRBD1
CDR3 protein: CASSPRQGTYGYTF
CDR3 DNA: TGTGCCAGCAGTCCTCGACAGGGGACCTATGGCTACACCTTC

V gene: TRBV11-3
clone size: .
J gene: TRBJ2-6
D gene: .
CDR3 protein: CASSLGQDSSGANVLTF
CDR3 DNA: TGTGCCAGCAGCTTAGGACAGGACTCCTCTGGGGCCAACGTCCTGACTTTC

V gene: TRBV30
clone size: .
J gene: TRBJ2-7
D gene: .
CDR3 protein: CALARGGVSYEQYF
CDR3 DNA: TGTGCCTTGGCTAGGGGGGGAGTTTCCTACGAGCAGTACTTC

V gene: TRBV30
clone size: .
J gene: TRBJ2-5
D gene: TRBD2
CDR3 protein: CAWSVRGPTSGGAAKRKETQYF
CDR3 DNA: TGTGCCTGGAGTGTACGAGGCCCGACTAGCGGGGGGGCCGCCAAGAGGAAAGAGACCCAGTACTTC

V gene: TRBV6-5
clone size: .
J gene: TRBJ2-1
D gene: TRBD2
CDR3 protein: CASSGLAGRPGEQFF
CDR3 DNA: TGTGCCAGCAGTGGACTAGCGGGAAGGCCCGGTGAGCAGTTCTTC

V gene: TRBV19
clone size: .
J gene: TRBJ1-2
D gene: .
CDR3 protein: CASSAVPLLEGYTF
CDR3 DNA: TGTGCCAGTAGCGCAGTCCCCCTATTGGAGGGCTACACCTTC

V gene: TRBV6-5
clone size: few
J gene: TRBJ1-6
D gene: .
CDR3 protein: CASSRKPFGSPLHF
CDR3 DNA: TGTGCCAGCAGCCGCAAGCCCTTCGGTTCACCCCTCCACTTT

V gene: TRBV19
clone size: .
J gene: TRBJ2-3
D gene: TRBD2
CDR3 protein: CASSFRSSGGMRDTQYF
CDR3 DNA: TGTGCCAGTAGTTTCCGGTCTAGCGGGGGTATGAGAGATACGCAGTATTTT

V gene: TRBV19
clone size: .
J gene: TRBJ1-2
D gene: TRBD1
CDR3 protein: CASSLRDRNYTF
CDR3 DNA: TGTGCCAGTAGTCTACGGGACAGGAACTACACCTTC

V gene: TRBV12-5
clone size: .
J gene: TRBJ2-1
D gene: TRBD2
CDR3 protein: CASGLAIAGDNEQFF
CDR3 DNA: TGTGCTAGTGGTTTGGCGATAGCGGGAGACAATGAGCAGTTCTTC

V gene: TRBV10-3
clone size: .
J gene: TRBJ2-3
D gene: .
CDR3 protein: CAISEAIYTQYF
CDR3 DNA: TGTGCCATCAGTGAGGCGATCTATACGCAGTATTTT